Sequencing of this T cell receptor (beta chain) was carried out in a study of T cell repertoires in cytomegalovirus infection. Study-wide background: Matching HLA type, along with CMV infection, was indicated by public TCR beta signatures.

In TCRdb, the reads were re-called with MiXCR into one record per CDR3 protein. Of about 300,000 distinct CDR3 sequences listed, approximately 8.9% are singletons. This clonotype was detected ten times or more. Its antigen is currently unknown. Germline lookup yields CDR1 SGDLS and CDR2 YYNGEE. The CDR3 covers 15 residues. V lost 3 bases and J 0 bases, leaving 10 bases between the germline ends. Study observations and caveats: Dominant in the ex vivo response were TCR beta clonotypes restricted by HLA-C and specific for CMV. Carriage of CMV together with the relevant HLA was identifiable through cumulative public TCR beta family frequency.

Sequencing input: PBMCs. The sequence came from a human donor in good health (CMV status not recorded). Some clones in this sample may be carry-over from other donors' samples. The gene calls are TRBV9 and TRBJ1-3; the D gene is possibly TRBD1 (6 bases). CDR3: CASSAGTSSGNTIYF. The DNA for the CDR3 is TGTGCCAGCAGCGCCGGGACAAGCTCTGGAAACACCATATATTTT. The full variable domain, with the rest looked up from reference TRBV9 and TRBJ1-3, is DSGVTQTPKHLITATGQRVTLRCSPRSGDLSVYWYQQSLDQGLQFLIQYYNGEERAKGNILERFSAQQFPDLHSELNLSSLELGDSALYFCASSAGTSSGNTIYFGEGSWLTVV.